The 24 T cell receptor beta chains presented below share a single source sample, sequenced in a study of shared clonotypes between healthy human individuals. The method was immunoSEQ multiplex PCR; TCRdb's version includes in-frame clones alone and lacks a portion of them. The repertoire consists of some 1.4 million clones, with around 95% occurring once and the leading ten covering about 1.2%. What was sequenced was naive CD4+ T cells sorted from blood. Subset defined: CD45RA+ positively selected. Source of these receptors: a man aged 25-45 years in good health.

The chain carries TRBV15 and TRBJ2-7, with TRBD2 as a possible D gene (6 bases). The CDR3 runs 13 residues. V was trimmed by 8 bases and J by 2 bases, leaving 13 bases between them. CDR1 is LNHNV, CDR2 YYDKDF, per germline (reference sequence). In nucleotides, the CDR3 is TGTGCCACCGCCCAGGCGGGACCCTACGAGCAGTACTTC. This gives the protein CATAQAGPYEQYF.

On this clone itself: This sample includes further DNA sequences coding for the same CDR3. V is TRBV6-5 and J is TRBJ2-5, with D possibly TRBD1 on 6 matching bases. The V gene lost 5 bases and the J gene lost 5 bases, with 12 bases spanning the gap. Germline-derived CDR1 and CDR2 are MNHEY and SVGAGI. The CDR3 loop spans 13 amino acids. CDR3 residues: CASSRPGAETQYF. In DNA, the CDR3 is TGTGCCAGCAGTCGACCAGGGGCCGAGACCCAGTACTTC.

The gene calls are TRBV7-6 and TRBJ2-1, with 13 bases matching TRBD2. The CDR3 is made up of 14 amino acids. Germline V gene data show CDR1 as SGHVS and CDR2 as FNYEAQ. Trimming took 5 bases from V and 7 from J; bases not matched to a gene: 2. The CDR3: CASSRTSGGNEQFF. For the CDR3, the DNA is TGTGCCAGCAGCCGGACTAGCGGGGGTAATGAGCAGTTCTTC. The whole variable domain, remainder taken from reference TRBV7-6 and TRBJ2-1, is GAGVSQSPRYKVTKRGQDVALRCDPISGHVSLYWYRQALGQGPEFLTYFNYEAQQDKSGLPNDRFSAERPEGSISTLTIQRTEQRDSAMYRCASSRTSGGNEQFFGPGTRLTVL.

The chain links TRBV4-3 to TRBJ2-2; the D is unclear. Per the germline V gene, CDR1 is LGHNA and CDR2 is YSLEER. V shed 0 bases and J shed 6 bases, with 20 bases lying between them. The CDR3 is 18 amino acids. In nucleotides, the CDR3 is TGCGCCAGCAGCCAAGATTCTGCGAGACGGATAGATCCCGGGGAGCTGTTTTTT. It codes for CASSQDSARRIDPGELFF.

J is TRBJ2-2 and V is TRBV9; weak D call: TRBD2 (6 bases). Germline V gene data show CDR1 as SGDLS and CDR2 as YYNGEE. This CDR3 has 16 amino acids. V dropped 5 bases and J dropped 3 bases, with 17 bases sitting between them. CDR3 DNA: TGTGCCAGCAGACGGGGAACTAGCTTCGACACCGGGGAGCTGTTTTTT. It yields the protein CASRRGTSFDTGELFF.

CDR3 coding DNA: TGTGCCAGCAGTTCTAGCGAGTCCTACAATGAGCAGTTCTTC. Translating gives CASSSSESYNEQFF. This chain links TRBV6-6 with TRBJ2-1; possibly TRBD2 for D (6 bases). CDR3 length equals 14 residues. The germline gives CDR1 MNHNY, CDR2 SVGAGI (reference sequence). V lost 4 bases, J lost 1 base, and 8 bases lay in between.

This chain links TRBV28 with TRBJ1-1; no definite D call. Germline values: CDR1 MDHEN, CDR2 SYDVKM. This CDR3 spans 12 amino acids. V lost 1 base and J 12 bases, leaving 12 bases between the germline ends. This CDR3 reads CASSLFTEIPFF. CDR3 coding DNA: TGTGCCAGCAGTTTATTCACAGAGATCCCTTTCTTT.

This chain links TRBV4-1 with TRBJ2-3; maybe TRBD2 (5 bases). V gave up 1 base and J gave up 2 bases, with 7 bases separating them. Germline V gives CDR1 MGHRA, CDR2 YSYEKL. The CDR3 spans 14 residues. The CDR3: CASSQGLLTDTQYF. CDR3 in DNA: TGCGCCAGCAGCCAAGGACTACTCACAGATACGCAGTATTTT.

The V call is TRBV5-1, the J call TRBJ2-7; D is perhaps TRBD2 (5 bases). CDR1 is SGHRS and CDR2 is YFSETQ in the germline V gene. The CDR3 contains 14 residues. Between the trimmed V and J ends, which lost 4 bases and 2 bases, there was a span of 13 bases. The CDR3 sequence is CASSPGLVPYEQYF. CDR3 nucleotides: TGCGCCAGCAGCCCCGGACTGGTACCCTACGAGCAGTACTTC. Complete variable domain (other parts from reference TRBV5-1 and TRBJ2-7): KAGVTQTPRYLIKTRGQQVTLSCSPISGHRSVSWYQQTPGQGLQFLFEYFSETQRNKGNFPGRFSGRQFSNSRSEMNVSTLELGDSALYLCASSPGLVPYEQYFGPGTRLTVT.

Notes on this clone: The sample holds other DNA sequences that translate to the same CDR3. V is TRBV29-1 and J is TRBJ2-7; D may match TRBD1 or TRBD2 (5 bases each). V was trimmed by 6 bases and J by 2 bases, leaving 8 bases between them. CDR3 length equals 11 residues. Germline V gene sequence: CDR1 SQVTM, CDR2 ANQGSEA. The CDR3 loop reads CSVRGPYEQYF. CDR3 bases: TGCAGCGTCCGGGGCCCCTACGAGCAGTACTTC.

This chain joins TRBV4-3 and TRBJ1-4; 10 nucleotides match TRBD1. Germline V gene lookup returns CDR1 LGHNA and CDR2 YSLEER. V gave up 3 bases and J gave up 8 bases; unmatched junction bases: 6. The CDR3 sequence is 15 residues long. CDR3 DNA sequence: TGCGCCAGCAGCCAGAAGACAGGGGGCCACGAAAAACTGTTTTTT. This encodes CASSQKTGGHEKLFF.

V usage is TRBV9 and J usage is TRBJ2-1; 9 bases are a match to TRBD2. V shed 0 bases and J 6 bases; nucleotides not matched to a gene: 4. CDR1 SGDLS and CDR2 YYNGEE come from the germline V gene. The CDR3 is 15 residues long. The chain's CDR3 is CASSVGSGLANEQFF. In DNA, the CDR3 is TGTGCCAGCAGCGTAGGCTCGGGACTAGCCAATGAGCAGTTCTTC. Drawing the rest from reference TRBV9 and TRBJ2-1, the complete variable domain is DSGVTQTPKHLITATGQRVTLRCSPRSGDLSVYWYQQSLDQGLQFLIQYYNGEERAKGNILERFSAQQFPDLHSELNLSSLELGDSALYFCASSVGSGLANEQFFGPGTRLTVL.

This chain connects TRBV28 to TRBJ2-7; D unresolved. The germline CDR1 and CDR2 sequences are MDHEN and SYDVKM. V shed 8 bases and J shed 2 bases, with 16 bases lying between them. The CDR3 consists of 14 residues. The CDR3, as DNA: TGTGCCAGCTGGGCCCACGCAGACCCCTACGAGCAGTACTTC. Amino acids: CASWAHADPYEQYF.

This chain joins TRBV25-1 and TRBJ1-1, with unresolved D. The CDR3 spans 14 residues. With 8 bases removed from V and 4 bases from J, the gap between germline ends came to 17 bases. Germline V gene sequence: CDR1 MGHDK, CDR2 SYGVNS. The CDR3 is CASRPPFAGTEAFF. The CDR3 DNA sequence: TGTGCCAGCCGTCCCCCCTTCGCAGGCACTGAAGCTTTCTTT.

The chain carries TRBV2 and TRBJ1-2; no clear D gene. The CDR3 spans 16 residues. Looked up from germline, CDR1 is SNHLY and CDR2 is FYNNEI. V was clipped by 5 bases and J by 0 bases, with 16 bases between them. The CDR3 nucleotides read TGTGCCAGCAGTTATACCCCTATAGGAGCTAACTATGGCTACACCTTC. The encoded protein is CASSYTPIGANYGYTF. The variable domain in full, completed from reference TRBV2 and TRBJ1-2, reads EPEVTQTPSHQVTQMGQEVILRCVPISNHLYFYWYRQILGQKVEFLVSFYNNEISEKSEIFDDQFSVERPDGSNFTLKIRSTKLEDSAMYFCASSYTPIGANYGYTFGSGTRLTVV.

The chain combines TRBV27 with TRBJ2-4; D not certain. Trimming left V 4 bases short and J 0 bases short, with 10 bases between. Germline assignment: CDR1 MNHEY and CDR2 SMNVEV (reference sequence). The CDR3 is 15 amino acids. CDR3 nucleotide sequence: TGTGCCAGCAGTTACAGCGAGTTAGCCAAAAACATTCAGTACTTC. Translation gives CASSYSELAKNIQYF.

The CDR3 bases are TGTGCCAGCTCACCACAAGACGGTGGCTACACCTTC. The encoded protein is CASSPQDGGYTF. The rearrangement uses TRBV18 and TRBJ1-2; D unclear. CDR1 KGHSH and CDR2 LQKENI come from the germline V gene. The CDR3 is 12 amino acids. The V end lost 1 base, the J end lost 7 bases, and 7 bases lay between the germline ends.

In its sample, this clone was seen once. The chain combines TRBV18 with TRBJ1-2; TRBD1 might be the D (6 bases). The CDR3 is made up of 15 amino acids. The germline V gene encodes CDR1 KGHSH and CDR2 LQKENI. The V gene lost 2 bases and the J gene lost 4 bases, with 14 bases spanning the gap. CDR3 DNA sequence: TGTGCCAGCTCACCAATTAGCGGGGGGCCCTATGGCTACACCTTC. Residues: CASSPISGGPYGYTF.

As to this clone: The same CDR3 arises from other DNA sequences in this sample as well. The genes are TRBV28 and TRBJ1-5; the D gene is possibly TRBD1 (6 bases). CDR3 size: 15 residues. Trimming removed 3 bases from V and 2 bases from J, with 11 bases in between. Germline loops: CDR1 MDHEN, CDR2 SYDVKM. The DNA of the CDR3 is TGTGCCAGCAGTTTGGGGGGGCGAGGCAATCAGCCCCAGCATTTT. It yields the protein CASSLGGRGNQPQHF.

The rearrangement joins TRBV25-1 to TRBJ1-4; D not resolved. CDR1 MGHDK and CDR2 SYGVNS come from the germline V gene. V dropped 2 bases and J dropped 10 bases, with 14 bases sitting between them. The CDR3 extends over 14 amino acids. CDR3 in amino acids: CASSERLAVPKLFF. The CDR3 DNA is TGTGCCAGCAGTGAACGACTGGCCGTCCCAAAACTGTTTTTT.

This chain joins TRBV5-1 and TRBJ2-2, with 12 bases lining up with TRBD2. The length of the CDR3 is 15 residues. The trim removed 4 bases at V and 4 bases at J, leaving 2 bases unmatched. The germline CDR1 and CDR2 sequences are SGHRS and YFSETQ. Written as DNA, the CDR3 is TGCGCCAGCAGCGTGACTAGCGGGAGCACCGGGGAGCTGTTTTTT. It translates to CASSVTSGSTGELFF.

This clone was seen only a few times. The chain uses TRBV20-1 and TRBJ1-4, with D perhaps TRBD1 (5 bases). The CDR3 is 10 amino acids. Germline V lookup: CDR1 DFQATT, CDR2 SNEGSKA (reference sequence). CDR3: CSVGREKLFF. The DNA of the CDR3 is TGCAGCGTGGGACGCGAAAAACTGTTTTTT.

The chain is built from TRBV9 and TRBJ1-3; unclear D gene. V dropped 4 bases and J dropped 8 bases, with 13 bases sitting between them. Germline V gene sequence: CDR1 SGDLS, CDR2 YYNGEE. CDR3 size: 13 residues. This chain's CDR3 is CASSTLNGDTIYF. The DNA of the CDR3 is TGTGCCAGCAGCACCCTTAATGGGGACACCATATATTTT.

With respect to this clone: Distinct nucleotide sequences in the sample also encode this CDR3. The CDR3 sequence is CASSPDRGNTEAFF. CDR3 nucleotide sequence: TGTGCCAGCTCACCCGACAGAGGGAACACTGAAGCTTTCTTT. This chain links TRBV18 with TRBJ1-1; TRBD1 might be the D (5 bases). This CDR3 contains 14 residues. In germline, CDR1 is KGHSH, CDR2 LQKENI. V lost 3 bases, J lost 1 base, and 9 bases lay in between.